The 11 T cell receptor beta chains in this list originate from one sample, sequenced in a study of blood T cell dynamics during melanoma immunotherapy (dated by TCRdb to the early 2020s). The library was prepared using the immunoSEQ multiplex PCR assay. Held by TCRdb, this immuneACCESS table contains in-frame sequences only and omits some clones. Under half of the omission traces to an unresolved V gene where checked; the cause of the rest is unknown. In all, the sample holds roughly 7,000 clones, and roughly 85% of those were seen once. 30% to 40% of the sample comes from the top ten. The label giving this sample's time point can be read as: week 3, after first cycle of checkpoint inhibitor. Sequenced here: blood, sampled from a patient treated with checkpoint blockade. The receptor set was obtained from a human donor with melanoma. Some clones in this sample may be carry-over from other donors' samples.

The V gene is TRBV30, the J gene TRBJ1-1; 7 bases line up with TRBD1. V was pared by 2 bases and J by 1 base, with 4 bases of the junction left unmatched. The CDR3 extends over 14 amino acids. Germline lookup yields CDR1 GTSNPN and CDR2 SVGIG (reference sequence). The CDR3 DNA reads TGTGCCTGGAGTTTTGGGACAGCGAACACTGAAGCTTTCTTT. Protein: CAWSFGTANTEAFF.

The V and J genes are TRBV5-4 and TRBJ2-7, with a possible D match to TRBD1 (6 bases). Germline-derived CDR1 and CDR2 are SGHNT and YYREEE (reference sequence). This CDR3 contains 13 residues. V lost 2 bases, J lost 3 bases, and 9 bases lay in between. The CDR3 protein is CASSLRQDYEQYF. In nucleotides, the CDR3 is TGTGCCAGCAGCTTAAGACAGGACTACGAGCAGTACTTC.

The chain has TRBV29-1 and TRBJ2-1, with a weak D call TRBD1 (6 bases). V lost 4 bases, J lost 0 bases, and 16 bases lay in between. Germline V gene lookup returns CDR1 SQVTM and CDR2 ANQGSEA. The CDR3 length is 16 residues. The CDR3 DNA follows: TGCAGCGTTGTCATTATTGACAGGCTCTCCTACAATGAGCAGTTCTTC. It translates to CSVVIIDRLSYNEQFF.

This clone has only one observation. V is TRBV29-1 and J is TRBJ2-6, with D perhaps being TRBD1 or TRBD2 (5 bases each). Germline values: CDR1 SQVTM, CDR2 ANQGSEA. V was shortened by 6 bases and J by 4 bases, with 13 bases between the two germline ends. CDR3 size: 14 residues. The CDR3 DNA sequence: TGCAGCGTCGCCGGGACCCCCGGGGCCAACGTCCTGACTTTC. It encodes CSVAGTPGANVLTF.

The rearrangement joins TRBV18 to TRBJ2-1, with a possible D match to TRBD1 (6 bases). The CDR3 runs 15 residues. The germline V and J ends were trimmed by 1 base and 2 bases, with 9 bases remaining between them. Germline V CDR1 and CDR2: KGHSH, LQKENI. The CDR3 coding sequence is TGTGCCAGCTCACCACTCAGGGGAGCCTACAATGAGCAGTTCTTC. Amino acid sequence: CASSPLRGAYNEQFF.

This clone has just a few counts. This chain uses TRBV5-1 with TRBJ2-7; 8 nucleotides agree with TRBD2. Germline trimming cut 3 bases from V and 3 bases from J; bases unmatched to any gene: 8. The CDR3 totals 15 residues. Germline V gene data show CDR1 as SGHRS and CDR2 as YFSETQ. The CDR3 here is CASSWTGTRVYEQYF. The CDR3 DNA sequence: TGCGCCAGCAGCTGGACCGGGACTAGAGTCTACGAGCAGTACTTC.

The rearrangement joins TRBV11-2 to TRBJ2-7; possibly TRBD1 for D (7 bases). This CDR3 region has 15 residues. The germline V gene encodes CDR1 SGHAT and CDR2 FQNNGV. V dropped 7 bases and J dropped 2 bases, with 18 bases sitting between them. In DNA form, the CDR3 reads TGTGCCAGCACCGATGGGGGCAGGGGGGCCTACGAGCAGTACTTC. Protein sequence: CASTDGGRGAYEQYF.

The chain links TRBV19 to TRBJ2-1; 14 nucleotides match TRBD2. The CDR3 consists of 18 residues. The germline V gene has CDR1 LNHDA and CDR2 SQIVND (reference sequence). After removal of 6 bases from V and 0 bases from J, the junction contained 7 bases not matched to a gene. CDR3: CASSLGLAGVGSYNEQFF. CDR3 sequence (DNA): TGTGCCAGTAGCCTGGGACTAGCGGGAGTAGGCTCCTACAATGAGCAGTTCTTC.

The chain combines TRBV28 with TRBJ1-1; 9 nucleotides match TRBD1. This CDR3 spans 14 amino acids. Germline lookup yields CDR1 MDHEN and CDR2 SYDVKM. V lost 2 bases, J lost 13 bases, and 11 bases stayed unmatched. The chain's CDR3 is CASSLIGTGHFVFF. For the CDR3, the DNA is TGTGCCAGCAGTTTAATTGGGACAGGGCATTTTGTTTTCTTT.

Turning to this clone: A read error is the likely source, as a far larger clone sits one nucleotide away. Other nucleotide sequences in the sample specify the same CDR3. This chain connects TRBV7-9 to TRBJ2-7, with a weak D call TRBD2 (6 bases). The V end was cut by 5 bases, the J end by 7 bases, with 21 bases between. From germline, CDR1 is SEHNR and CDR2 FQNEAQ (reference sequence). The CDR3 sequence is 15 residues long. CDR3 in amino acids: CASSQAGQGNEEQYF. For the CDR3, the DNA is TGTGCCAGCAGCCAGGCGGGGCAGGGAAATGAAGAGCAGTACTTC.

The chain joins TRBV6-1 to TRBJ1-1, with D possibly being TRBD1 (6 bases). V was trimmed by 2 bases and J by 5 bases, leaving 12 bases between them. The V gene's germline CDR1 is MNHNS and CDR2 SASEGT. The CDR3 is 14 residues long. The chain's CDR3 is CASSEIGGGTEAFF. CDR3 nucleotides: TGTGCCAGCAGTGAAATTGGAGGGGGGACTGAAGCTTTCTTT.